The 27 T cell receptor beta chains in this list originate from one sample, sequenced in a study of response to subunit inactivated influenza vaccine. In TCRdb, the RT-PCR reads were re-called with MiXCR into one record per CDR3 protein. The repertoire holds about 650,000 distinct CDR3 sequences, with less than 15% as singletons. The specimen comprised PBMCs from blood, sampled about 14 days before vaccination. These receptors all stem from a middle-aged man who received an inactivated influenza vaccine.

This clonotype was picked up many times. The rearrangement uses TRBV2 and TRBJ2-5, with D unclear. Trimming shortened V by 6 bases and J by 3 bases, and 11 bases separated the two germline ends. Germline values: CDR1 SNHLY, CDR2 FYNNEI. The CDR3 consists of 13 residues. The CDR3 loop is CASRERRKETQYF. CDR3 sequence (DNA): TGTGCCAGCAGAGAACGACGGAAAGAGACCCAGTACTTC.

The J gene is TRBJ2-7, the V gene TRBV5-1; 7 nucleotides match TRBD1. CDR1 is SGHRS and CDR2 is YFSETQ in the germline V gene. The CDR3 is 16 residues long. The V gene end was trimmed by 4 bases and the J gene end by 6 bases; junction bases not matched to a gene: 16. Here the CDR3 DNA reads TGCGCCAGCAGCCGAGACGTAACAGGGGCCTCATCCGAGCAGTACTTC. Its translation: CASSRDVTGASSEQYF.

The rearrangement links TRBV7-2 to TRBJ2-1, with D perhaps TRBD1 (6 bases). The V end was cut by 8 bases, the J end by 7 bases, with 18 bases between. Germline loops: CDR1 SGHTA, CDR2 FQGNSA. This CDR3 region has 14 residues. The CDR3 sequence is CASRGGLGGNEQFF. For the CDR3, the DNA is TGTGCCAGCCGAGGGGGTTTAGGAGGTAATGAGCAGTTCTTC.

This chain connects TRBV12-3 or TRBV12-4 to TRBJ1-1, with D unresolved. The CDR3 is 14 residues long. With 3 bases removed from V and 0 bases from J, the gap between germline ends came to 8 bases. The DNA for the CDR3 is TGTGCCAGCAGTTTTGGCAGGATGAACACTGAAGCTTTCTTT. Residues: CASSFGRMNTEAFF.

V and J are TRBV6-1 and TRBJ1-4; TRBD1 agrees at 9 bases. The V segment lost 4 bases and the J segment 4 bases; nucleotides outside the gene matches: 1. Germline lookup yields CDR1 MNHNS and CDR2 SASEGT. This CDR3 has 14 residues. The CDR3 protein is CASSGDRVNEKLFF. CDR3 in DNA: TGTGCCAGCAGTGGGGACAGGGTTAATGAAAAACTGTTTTTT.

The chain combines TRBV6-7 with TRBJ2-7; D is perhaps TRBD1 (6 bases). TRBV6-7 belongs to the ORF category, with a function that is uncertain. The length of the CDR3 is 19 residues. Between the trimmed V and J ends, which lost 5 bases and 6 bases, there was a span of 32 bases. The DNA for the CDR3 is TGTGCCAGCAGTAACCCTCCGGCCAAGAGGGGGACCGCTTCAGCCGAGCAGTACTTC. This gives the protein CASSNPPAKRGTASAEQYF.

This rearrangement joins TRBV5-1 to TRBJ2-5, with 8 bases matching TRBD2. V was pared by 3 bases and J by 1 base, with 5 bases of the junction left unmatched. The CDR3 consists of 15 residues. Germline CDR1 reads SGHRS; CDR2 reads YFSETQ. The CDR3 DNA sequence: TGCGCCAGCAGCTGGGGTGGGACTAGCCAAGAGACCCAGTACTTC. Protein sequence: CASSWGGTSQETQYF.

The chain uses TRBV30 and TRBJ2-7, with 11 bases lining up with TRBD1. Germline loops: CDR1 GTSNPN, CDR2 SVGIG (reference sequence). The junction had 2 bases not matched to a gene; V was cut back by 0 bases and J by 4 bases. The CDR3 consists of 14 residues. CDR3 sequence: CAWSVGTGGYEQYF. CDR3 in DNA: TGTGCCTGGAGTGTCGGGACAGGGGGATACGAGCAGTACTTC.

This clonotype appeared many times. The chain carries TRBV2 and TRBJ2-1; 14 bases match TRBD2. This CDR3 is built from 17 residues. V lost 2 bases and J lost 9; bases outside the gene matches: 9. Germline V gene sequence: CDR1 SNHLY, CDR2 FYNNEI. The CDR3 protein is CASSESGGTSGGIEQFF. CDR3 DNA: TGTGCCAGCAGTGAATCGGGCGGGACTAGCGGGGGAATTGAGCAGTTCTTC.

The chain recombines TRBV20-1 with TRBJ2-1; 7 bases are shared with TRBD1. Germline V gene lookup returns CDR1 DFQATT and CDR2 SNEGSKA (reference sequence). Unmatched junction bases numbered 7, after V lost 1 base and J lost 4 bases. CDR3 length: 15 residues. The CDR3 bases are TGCAGTGCTAGAGTAACAGGGGAGAGTTACAATGAGCAGTTCTTC. Its translation is CSARVTGESYNEQFF.

This clonotype has ten or more counts. V gene TRBV6-2 or TRBV6-3 combines with J gene TRBJ2-1; TRBD1 aligns across 8 bases. Trimming took 0 bases from V and 4 from J; bases not matched to a gene: 5. There are 16 residues in the CDR3. Germline V lookup: CDR1 MNHEY, CDR2 SVGEGT. The CDR3 sequence: CASSYSRTGPYNEQFF. The CDR3 bases are TGTGCCAGCAGTTACTCCCGGACAGGGCCTTACAATGAGCAGTTCTTC.

This clonotype has a count of ten or more. The chain uses TRBV18 and TRBJ2-3, with a tentative D call TRBD1 (5 bases). Germline V gene data show CDR1 as KGHSH and CDR2 as LQKENI. Trimming cost V 2 bases and J 6 bases, with 15 bases left between them. This CDR3 contains 15 residues. The CDR3 DNA reads TGTGCCAGCTCACCAACCAGGGTCCCCGTCGATACGCAGTATTTT. This gives the protein CASSPTRVPVDTQYF.

This clonotype was seen repeatedly, ten times or more. A junction end diverges from the germline sequence, so it may reflect a read error. The rearrangement links TRBV5-1 to TRBJ2-1, with 13 bases lining up with TRBD2. Germline CDR1 SGHRS, CDR2 YFSETQ. This CDR3 spans 14 amino acids. In DNA, the CDR3 is TGTGCCAGCAGCCCAGGACTAGCGGGAGATGAGCAGTTCTTC. Amino acids: CASSPGLAGDEQFF.

V is TRBV13 and J is TRBJ1-2; D gene ambiguous. Germline loops: CDR1 PRHDT, CDR2 FYEKMQ (reference sequence). V lost 1 base to trimming and J lost 3 bases, with 12 bases between them. The CDR3 is made up of 15 amino acids. This chain's CDR3 is CASSLARLDDYGYTF. CDR3 nucleotide sequence: TGTGCCAGCAGCTTAGCCAGGCTGGATGACTATGGCTACACCTTC.

This clonotype was detected a few times. The gene calls are TRBV4-3 and TRBJ2-1; D gene ambiguous. V gave up 4 bases and J gave up 6 bases, with 10 bases separating them. Germline loops: CDR1 LGHNA, CDR2 YSLEER. The CDR3 covers 13 residues. In nucleotides, the CDR3 is TGCGCCAGCAGCCGCACGGACCTCAATGAGCAGTTCTTC. Protein: CASSRTDLNEQFF.

The genes are TRBV5-1 and TRBJ2-5; D perhaps matches TRBD1 (5 bases). The CDR3 spans 13 residues. Germline CDR1 SGHRS, CDR2 YFSETQ. V lost 6 bases to trimming and J lost 5 bases, with 14 bases between them. The CDR3 reads CASTNTNRETQYF. The CDR3 bases are TGCGCCAGCACCAACACCAACAGGGAGACCCAGTACTTC.

This CDR3 is CAISEGPPYEQYF. The CDR3 DNA is TGTGCCATCTCGGAGGGACCTCCCTACGAGCAGTACTTC. This chain connects TRBV10-3 to TRBJ2-7; the D gene is possibly TRBD2 (6 bases). Germline V gene data show CDR1 as ENHRY and CDR2 as SYGVKD. V shed 8 bases and J shed 2 bases, with 13 bases lying between them. This CDR3 comprises 13 residues.

Only a few counts were recorded for this clonotype. This chain links TRBV28 with TRBJ1-6; no reliable D call. This CDR3 is 14 amino acids long. The ends were cut back, 7 bases at V and 7 bases at J, with 14 bases in the middle. Germline assignment: CDR1 MDHEN and CDR2 SYDVKM. The DNA of the CDR3 is TGTGCCAGCATAACTTCCCCCGGCAATTCACCCCTCCACTTT. Protein product: CASITSPGNSPLHF.

The V and J genes are TRBV21-1 and TRBJ2-3; the D call of TRBD1 is as the table states it, not checked on the DNA. TRBV21-1 is a listed pseudogene. The CDR3 is 17 residues long. CDR3 in amino acids: CASCPRGPTTSTDTQYF. The CDR3 region has the DNA TGTGCCAGCTGTCCTAGGGGGCCAACCACTAGCACAGATACGCAGTATTTT.

This chain joins TRBV20-1 and TRBJ1-3; D is unclear. Germline V CDR1 and CDR2: DFQATT, SNEGSKA (reference sequence). The CDR3 is 15 amino acids. Trimming cost V 0 bases and J 0 bases, with 9 bases left between them. The CDR3 DNA reads as TGCAGTGCTAGAGATCGCGGATTCTCTGGAAACACCATATATTTT. This codes for CSARDRGFSGNTIYF.

There are a few counts of this clonotype. V is TRBV20-1 and J is TRBJ2-5, with D possibly matching TRBD2 (5 bases). Germline V gives CDR1 DFQATT, CDR2 SNEGSKA (reference sequence). There are 14 residues in the CDR3. V gave up 3 bases and J gave up 2 bases, with 13 bases separating them. The CDR3 bases are TGCAGTGCTAGGAGGGCTCCCAGGCAAGAGACCCAGTACTTC. Protein product: CSARRAPRQETQYF.

This clonotype was detected ten times or more. V and J are TRBV12-3 or TRBV12-4 and TRBJ2-1, with D unclear. The CDR3 runs 14 residues. Trimming took off 3 bases at V and 0 bases at J, with 6 bases between the two ends. DNA for the CDR3: TGTGCCAGCAGTTTCGAGAGCTCCTACAATGAGCAGTTCTTC. Its translation: CASSFESSYNEQFF.

This clonotype occurred a few times. The J gene is TRBJ2-7, the V gene TRBV21-1. TRBV21-1 constitutes a pseudogene. The CDR3 consists of 10 residues. The CDR3 DNA follows: TGTGCCATCTTGGGGTACGAGCAGTACTTC. Protein product: CAILGYEQYF.

This clonotype is a singleton in its sample. V is TRBV6-1 and J is TRBJ1-4, with 9 nucleotides matching TRBD1. The trim removed 6 bases at V and 7 bases at J, leaving 12 bases unmatched. This CDR3 comprises 16 residues. Looked up from germline, CDR1 is MNHNS and CDR2 is SASEGT. The chain's CDR3 is CASRSKGGQGGEKLFF. The CDR3 DNA sequence: TGTGCCAGCAGATCGAAAGGGGGACAGGGTGGTGAAAAACTGTTTTTT.

This clonotype has a count of ten or more. This sequence joins TRBV24-1 and TRBJ2-7; 7 bases are shared with TRBD1. V lost 9 bases and J lost 4; bases outside the gene matches: 11. Per germline, CDR1 KGHDR and CDR2 SFDVKD. This CDR3 region has 14 residues. CDR3 nucleotides: TGTGCCACCTCCGGACAGGCGACACCTTACGAGCAGTACTTC. This codes for CATSGQATPYEQYF.

With respect to this clonotype: Its ends do not fully match the called genes, so a read error is possible. The chain employs TRBV11-2 and TRBJ2-3, with no clear D. This CDR3 spans 11 amino acids. Germline V gene data show CDR1 as SGHAT and CDR2 as FQNNGV. CDR3 sequence: CASHHTDTHYF. The CDR3 DNA is TGTGCCAGCCATCACACAGATACGCACTATTTT.

The rearrangement uses TRBV20-1 and TRBJ2-1; 11 nucleotides align to TRBD2. This CDR3 contains 15 residues. The junction had 2 bases not matched to a gene; V was cut back by 1 base and J by 3 bases. Germline CDR1 reads DFQATT; CDR2 reads SNEGSKA (reference sequence). CDR3 DNA: TGCAGTGCTAGAGTGACTAGCGGGATCTACAATGAGCAGTTCTTC. This codes for CSARVTSGIYNEQFF.